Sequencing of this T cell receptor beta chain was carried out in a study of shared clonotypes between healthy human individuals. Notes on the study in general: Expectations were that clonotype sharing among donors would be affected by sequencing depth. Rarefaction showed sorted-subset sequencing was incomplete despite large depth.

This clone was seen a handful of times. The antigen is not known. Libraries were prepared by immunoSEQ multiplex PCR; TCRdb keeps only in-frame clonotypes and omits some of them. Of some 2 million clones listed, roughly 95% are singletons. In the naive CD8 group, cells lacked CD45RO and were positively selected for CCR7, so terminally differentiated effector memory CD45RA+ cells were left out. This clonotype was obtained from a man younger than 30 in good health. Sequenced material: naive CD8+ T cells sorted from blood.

CDR3 DNA sequence: TGCGCCAGCAGCCAAGATCTGGGGGCCGGTAGCTATGGCTACACCTTC. The encoded protein is CASSQDLGAGSYGYTF. The chain couples TRBV4-1 to TRBJ1-2, with D tentatively TRBD1 (6 bases). This CDR3 contains 16 residues. Trimming left V 0 bases short and J 4 bases short, with 15 bases between. CDR1 MGHRA and CDR2 YSYEKL come from the germline V gene.